The 24 T cell receptor beta chains reported below all come from one sample, sequenced in a study of T cell changes during pregnancy in multiple sclerosis. Generated by immunoSEQ multiplex PCR, the TCRdb table keeps only in-frame clones and is missing some. The sample has about 94,000 clones; about 94% are singletons. This specimen was peripheral blood, taken after pregnancy. These TCRs come from a female donor with multiple sclerosis, enrolled in a pregnancy study.

The rearrangement uses TRBV9 and TRBJ2-2; maybe TRBD2 (6 bases). V was pared by 3 bases and J by 2 bases, with 32 bases between. CDR1 is SGDLS, CDR2 YYNGEE, per germline. The CDR3 totals 22 residues. Written as DNA, the CDR3 is TGTGCCAGCAGCGGGAGGGAGGAGTCGGGACTCACATTGGAGTACAACACCGGGGAGCTGTTTTTT. This translates into CASSGREESGLTLEYNTGELFF.

This rearrangement joins TRBV5-1 to TRBJ2-7; 12 bases line up with TRBD2. The V segment lost 4 bases and the J segment 4 bases; nucleotides outside the gene matches: 6. The CDR3 runs to 15 residues. Germline CDR1 reads SGHRS; CDR2 reads YFSETQ. Here the CDR3 DNA reads TGCGCCAGCAGCCCGGAGACTAGCGGGAGTTACGAGCAGTACTTC. The encoded protein is CASSPETSGSYEQYF. Based on the CDR3 plus reference TRBV5-1 and TRBJ2-7, the full variable domain is KAGVTQTPRYLIKTRGQQVTLSCSPISGHRSVSWYQQTPGQGLQFLFEYFSETQRNKGNFPGRFSGRQFSNSRSEMNVSTLELGDSALYLCASSPETSGSYEQYFGPGTRLTVT.

V usage is TRBV19 and J usage is TRBJ2-4, with TRBD1 identical over 8 bases. Germline values: CDR1 LNHDA, CDR2 SQIVND (reference sequence). V lost 3 bases to trimming and J lost 7 bases; unmatched junction nucleotides: 2. CDR3 length: 13 amino acids. CDR3: CASSMQGANIQYF. In DNA, the CDR3 is TGTGCCAGTAGTATGCAGGGGGCCAACATTCAGTACTTC.

The chain has TRBV5-4 and TRBJ2-1, with a weak D call TRBD1 (6 bases). The ends were cut back, 4 bases at V and 3 bases at J, with 17 bases in the middle. The CDR3 length is 16 residues. Germline V gene data show CDR1 as SGHNT and CDR2 as YYREEE (reference sequence). This CDR3 is CASSPTQGNRYNEQFF. CDR3 bases: TGTGCCAGCAGCCCCACCCAGGGGAACCGCTACAATGAGCAGTTCTTC.

The gene calls are TRBV19 and TRBJ2-7; 9 nucleotides line up with TRBD2. The CDR3 sequence is 14 residues long. V lost 2 bases to trimming and J lost 5 bases; unmatched junction nucleotides: 4. Germline values: CDR1 LNHDA, CDR2 SQIVND (reference sequence). The CDR3 DNA reads as TGTGCCAGTAGTATAAAAGCGGGAGGCGACGAGCAGTACTTC. This codes for CASSIKAGGDEQYF.

CDR3 amino acids: CAWSVGRGYEQYF. The CDR3 DNA is TGTGCCTGGAGTGTAGGTCGGGGCTACGAGCAGTACTTC. The rearrangement uses TRBV30 and TRBJ2-7; tentative D call: TRBD2 (5 bases). This CDR3 contains 13 residues. From germline, CDR1 is GTSNPN and CDR2 SVGIG (reference sequence). V lost 0 bases, J lost 3 bases, and 9 bases lay in between.

The chain links TRBV19 to TRBJ2-5; 12 bases align to TRBD2. Germline trimming cut 3 bases from V and 3 bases from J; bases unmatched to any gene: 8. Germline lookup yields CDR1 LNHDA and CDR2 SQIVND (reference sequence). This CDR3 is built from 17 residues. This CDR3 is CASSIASGRVAKETQYF. CDR3 coding DNA: TGTGCCAGTAGTATCGCTAGCGGGAGGGTCGCTAAAGAGACCCAGTACTTC.

CDR3 region: CASSTRQGRQYF. The CDR3 DNA sequence: TGTGCCAGCAGCACCCGACAGGGAAGGCAGTACTTC. The V call is TRBV7-3, the J call TRBJ2-7; TRBD1 matches 7 bases. The CDR3 loop spans 12 amino acids. V lost 5 bases to trimming and J lost 9 bases; unmatched junction nucleotides: 7. CDR1 is SGHTA and CDR2 is FQGTGA in the germline V gene.

This clone was observed once. The chain recombines TRBV4-3 with TRBJ2-1; D call uncertain. V dropped 0 bases and J dropped 6 bases, with 12 bases sitting between them. Germline V gene lookup returns CDR1 LGHNA and CDR2 YSLEER. The length of the CDR3 is 15 residues. The CDR3 protein is CASSQDLSRSNEQFF. In DNA, the CDR3 is TGCGCCAGCAGCCAAGATCTCTCGCGGAGCAATGAGCAGTTCTTC.

The rearrangement links TRBV5-1 to TRBJ2-7, with 8 bases identical to TRBD2. The ends lost 4 bases at V and 1 base at J; junction bases unmatched: 7. Per germline, CDR1 SGHRS and CDR2 YFSETQ. CDR3 length: 15 residues. The CDR3 nucleotides read TGCGCCAGCAGCAAAAGCGGGAGTACGTCCTACGAGCAGTACTTC. Translating it yields CASSKSGSTSYEQYF.

The chain has TRBV5-4 and TRBJ2-1, with TRBD1 identical over 9 bases. This CDR3 is built from 12 residues. Germline trimming cut 8 bases from V and 6 bases from J; bases unmatched to any gene: 3. The germline gives CDR1 SGHNT, CDR2 YYREEE (reference sequence). This CDR3 reads CASRTGANEQFF. The CDR3, as DNA: TGTGCCAGTAGGACAGGGGCCAATGAGCAGTTCTTC.

The chain has TRBV5-1 and TRBJ2-7; 10 bases line up with TRBD2. The CDR3 has 15 residues. Germline V CDR1 and CDR2: SGHRS, YFSETQ. The V gene end was trimmed by 4 bases and the J gene end by 3 bases; junction bases not matched to a gene: 7. The CDR3 nucleotides are TGCGCCAGCAGCCCTGGGACTAGCGAACGCTACGAGCAGTACTTC. Its translation: CASSPGTSERYEQYF.

This clone turned up a few times. The chain has TRBV15 and TRBJ2-2, with D tentatively TRBD1 (5 bases). The CDR3 extends over 13 amino acids. Germline values: CDR1 LNHNV, CDR2 YYDKDF (reference sequence). Trimming left V 8 bases short and J 7 bases short, with 14 bases between. CDR3 sequence: CATHRRENGELFF. CDR3 sequence (DNA): TGTGCCACCCACCGCAGGGAAAACGGGGAGCTGTTTTTT. Full variable domain (outside the CDR3, taken from reference TRBV15 and TRBJ2-2): DAMVIQNPRYQVTQFGKPVTLSCSQTLNHNVMYWYQQKSSQAPKLLFHYYDKDFNNEADTPDNFQSRRPNTSFCFLDIRSPGLGDTAMYLCATHRRENGELFFGEGSRLTVL.

The chain is built from TRBV4-3 and TRBJ1-6, with 10 bases that match TRBD1. The CDR3 is 17 amino acids. Germline V gene sequence: CDR1 LGHNA, CDR2 YSLEER. J was trimmed by 7 bases and V by 0 bases; bases with no gene match: 6. CDR3 nucleotide sequence: TGCGCCAGCAGCCAAGAAGCCTGGGGACAGGGGAATTCACCCCTCCACTTT. Its translation: CASSQEAWGQGNSPLHF.

The rearrangement uses TRBV30 and TRBJ2-1; D is uncertain. Germline V gene lookup returns CDR1 GTSNPN and CDR2 SVGIG (reference sequence). Trimming removed 6 bases from V and 3 bases from J, with 9 bases in between. CDR3 size: 12 residues. CDR3 DNA sequence: TGTGCCTGCGTCAAGAGCTACAATGAGCAGTTCTTC. Translating gives CACVKSYNEQFF.

This rearrangement joins TRBV7-9 to TRBJ2-5, with D perhaps TRBD2 (7 bases). The CDR3 spans 14 residues. Trimming removed 8 bases from V and 4 bases from J, with 17 bases in between. The V gene's germline CDR1 is SEHNR and CDR2 FQNEAQ (reference sequence). The CDR3 loop reads CASLGGGRIETQYF. For the CDR3, the DNA is TGTGCCAGCCTAGGGGGGGGACGCATAGAGACCCAGTACTTC.

V gene TRBV19 combines with J gene TRBJ1-3; D remains unclear. CDR1 LNHDA and CDR2 SQIVND come from the germline V gene (reference sequence). The CDR3 totals 15 residues. V was trimmed by 1 base and J by 0 bases, leaving 7 bases between them. CDR3: CASSIVPVSGNTIYF. The DNA of the CDR3 is TGTGCCAGTAGTATAGTCCCGGTCTCTGGAAACACCATATATTTT. The full variable domain, its missing parts supplied by reference TRBV19 and TRBJ1-3, is DGGITQSPKYLFRKEGQNVTLSCEQNLNHDAMYWYRQDPGQGLRLIYYSQIVNDFQKGDIAEGYSVSREKKESFPLTVTSAQKNPTAFYLCASSIVPVSGNTIYFGEGSWLTVV.

The chain has TRBV11-3 and TRBJ2-1; possibly TRBD2 for D (6 bases). The CDR3 is made up of 16 amino acids. V shed 1 base and J shed 4 bases, with 14 bases lying between them. The germline V gene has CDR1 SGHNT and CDR2 YENEEA. The DNA for the CDR3 is TGTGCCAGCAGCTTAGGGGCCCCGGGACTTTACAATGAGCAGTTCTTC. It yields the protein CASSLGAPGLYNEQFF.

The V call is TRBV6-1, the J call TRBJ1-2, with 7 positions matching TRBD1. Germline V gene lookup returns CDR1 MNHNS and CDR2 SASEGT. The length of the CDR3 is 14 residues. With 11 bases clipped from V and 3 bases from J, the junction kept 12 bases outside the gene matches. DNA for the CDR3: TGTGCCGGGATAAGGACAGGAAGATACTATGGCTACACCTTC. Protein sequence: CAGIRTGRYYGYTF.

The V call is TRBV7-9, the J call TRBJ2-2; 9 positions agree with TRBD1. From germline, CDR1 is SEHNR and CDR2 FQNEAQ (reference sequence). The CDR3 length is 16 residues. The junction had 9 bases not matched to a gene; V was cut back by 5 bases and J by 5 bases. DNA for the CDR3: TGTGCCAGCAGCGACCCACAGGGGGCCGGGACCGGGGAGCTGTTTTTT. It translates to CASSDPQGAGTGELFF.

The gene calls are TRBV28 and TRBJ2-5; D not certain. Germline V gene sequence: CDR1 MDHEN, CDR2 SYDVKM. The CDR3 sequence is 15 residues long. Trimming left V 6 bases short and J 0 bases short, with 14 bases between. CDR3 protein: CASSQTTLYQETQYF. CDR3 bases: TGTGCCAGCAGCCAGACAACTCTGTACCAAGAGACCCAGTACTTC.

This clone appeared a single time. The chain uses TRBV11-2 and TRBJ1-1; D may be TRBD1 (6 bases). CDR1 SGHAT and CDR2 FQNNGV come from the germline V gene. This CDR3 comprises 13 residues. V was shortened by 2 bases and J by 7 bases, with 11 bases between the two germline ends. CDR3 loop: CASSLTTGNEAFF. The CDR3 DNA is TGTGCCAGCAGCTTAACGACAGGAAATGAAGCTTTCTTT.

The chain carries TRBV9 and TRBJ2-7, with 11 bases identical to TRBD1. Germline V gives CDR1 SGDLS, CDR2 YYNGEE. V gave up 0 bases and J gave up 5 bases; unmatched junction bases: 4. The CDR3 loop spans 15 amino acids. The CDR3 spells CASSVGGQGVHEQYF. The CDR3 nucleotides read TGTGCCAGCAGCGTAGGGGGACAGGGGGTTCACGAGCAGTACTTC.

Comment on this clone: Other DNA variants within this sample encode the same CDR3. The chain employs TRBV19 and TRBJ2-7, with 9 bases that match TRBD2. The CDR3 is 14 amino acids. Losses at the gene ends were 3 bases for V and 0 bases for J; bases not matched to a gene: 0. Germline V gene sequence: CDR1 LNHDA, CDR2 SQIVND (reference sequence). CDR3 sequence reads: CASSISGSSYEQYF. The CDR3 DNA follows: TGTGCCAGTAGTATTAGCGGGAGCTCCTACGAGCAGTACTTC.